The TCR beta chain described here comes from a study of blood T cell repertoires in COVID-19. About the study: Whether acute or convalescent, the COVID-19 samples came from the United States, Italy and Spain. The cDNA or gDNA used as material had been derived from T cells, B-cell-depleted T cells, or PBMCs.

This CDR3 contains 15 residues. The V gene end was trimmed by 3 bases and the J gene end by 4 bases; junction bases not matched to a gene: 6. In germline, CDR1 is SGHNT, CDR2 YYREEE (reference sequence). As handled by the study authors: Counts of nucleated cells, estimated from reference gene primer amplification, were obtained. TCRdb's table, derived via immunoSEQ multiplex PCR, lists solely in-frame clones and lacks some. The D gene and trimming were derived from the DNA, and the V and J assignments and clone size from that table. The sample shows some 200,000 clones, 82% of them seen only once. This TCR was recovered from a woman in her thirties or forties with acute or convalescent COVID-19. The sequencing sample was made of peripheral blood. The chain recombines TRBV5-4 with TRBJ2-1, with 8 bases lining up with TRBD1. The CDR3 nucleotides read TGTGCCAGCAGCTCTCCGGGACAGGATTACAATGAGCAGTTCTTC. As protein: CASSSPGQDYNEQFF.